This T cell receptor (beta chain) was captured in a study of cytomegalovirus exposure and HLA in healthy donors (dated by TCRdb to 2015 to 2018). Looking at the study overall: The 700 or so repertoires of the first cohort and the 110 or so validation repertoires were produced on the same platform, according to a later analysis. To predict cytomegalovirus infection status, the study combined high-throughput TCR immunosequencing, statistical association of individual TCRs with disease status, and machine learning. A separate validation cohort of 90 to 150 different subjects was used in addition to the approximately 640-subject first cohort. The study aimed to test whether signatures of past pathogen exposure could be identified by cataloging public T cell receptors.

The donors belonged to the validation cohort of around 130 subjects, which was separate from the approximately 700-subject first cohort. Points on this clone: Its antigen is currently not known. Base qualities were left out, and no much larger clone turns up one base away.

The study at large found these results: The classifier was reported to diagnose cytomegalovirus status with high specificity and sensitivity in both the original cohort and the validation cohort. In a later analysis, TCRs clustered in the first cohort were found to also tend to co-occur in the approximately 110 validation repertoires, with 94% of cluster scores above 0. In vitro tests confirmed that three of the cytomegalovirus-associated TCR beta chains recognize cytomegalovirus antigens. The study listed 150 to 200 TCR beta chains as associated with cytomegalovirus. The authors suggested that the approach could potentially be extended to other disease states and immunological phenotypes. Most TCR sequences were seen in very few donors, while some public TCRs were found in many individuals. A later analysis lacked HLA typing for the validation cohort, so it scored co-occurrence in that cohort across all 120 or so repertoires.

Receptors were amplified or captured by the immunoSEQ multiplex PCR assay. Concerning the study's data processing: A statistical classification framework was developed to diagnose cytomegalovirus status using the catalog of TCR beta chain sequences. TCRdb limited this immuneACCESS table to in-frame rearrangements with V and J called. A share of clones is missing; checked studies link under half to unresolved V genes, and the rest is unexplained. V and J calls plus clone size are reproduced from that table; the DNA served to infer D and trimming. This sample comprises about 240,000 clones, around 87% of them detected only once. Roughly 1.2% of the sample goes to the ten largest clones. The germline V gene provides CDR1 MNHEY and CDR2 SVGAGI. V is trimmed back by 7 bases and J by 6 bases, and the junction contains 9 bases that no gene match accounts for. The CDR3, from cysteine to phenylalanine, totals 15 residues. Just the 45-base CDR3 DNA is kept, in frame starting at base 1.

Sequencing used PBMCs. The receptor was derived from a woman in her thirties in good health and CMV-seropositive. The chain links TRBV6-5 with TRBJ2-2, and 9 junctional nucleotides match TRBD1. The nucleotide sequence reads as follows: TGTGCCAGCACCAGTCCCGGGACAGGGTCCGGGGAGCTGTTTTTT. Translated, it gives CASTSPGTGSGELFF.